Only a few counts were recorded for the clone carrying this T cell receptor beta chain. Its antigen is undetermined. The data belong to a study of cytotoxic CD8 clonotypes in ibrutinib-treated CLL. The overall study: The samples contained 250,000 to 300,000 productive templates on average. They also contained an average of about 91,000 productive rearrangements. General study points: The times at which samples were taken varied between sustained-remission and progressing patients. The clonality rise at ibrutinib response reflected private clonotype expansion. Rising at ibrutinib response, clonality subsequently fell back toward baseline at progression.

The assay was immunoSEQ multiplex PCR, and TCRdb's table has in-frame clones only and misses some. The sample lists 25,000 or so clones, 62% occurring once. CDR1 and CDR2 (germline): ENHRY, SYGVKD. The V gene lost 4 bases and the J gene lost 2 bases, with 8 bases spanning the gap. This CDR3 has 13 residues. This chain joins TRBV10-3 and TRBJ2-5, with D unresolved. The starting material was PBMCs, obtained before ibrutinib treatment. The source is a human donor with chronic lymphocytic leukemia. The CDR3: CAISVAEQETQYF. DNA for the CDR3: TGTGCCATCAGTGTGGCGGAACAAGAGACCCAGTACTTC.